Listed here are 5 T cell receptor beta chains from one sample, sequenced in a study of beta chain features in type 1 diabetes. Broader study findings: For Type 1 diabetes patients, all four CD4+ subsets carried TCRB CDR3s that were moderately but significantly shorter.

No antigens are known for them. Expressed TCRB transcripts were sequenced, since all the RNA that had been isolated was reverse transcribed. TCRdb's copy holds only in-frame clones and misses some; the assay was immunoSEQ multiplex PCR. Of fewer than 200,000 clones in the sample, 10% were seen once. The sequencing sample was made of central memory CD4+ T cells from blood. These receptors originate from a man aged 25-40 years with type 1 diabetes.

In this sample, this clone turned up a few times. This chain connects TRBV29-1 to TRBJ2-3, with a weak D call TRBD1 (5 bases). This CDR3 has 12 amino acids. CDR1 is SQVTM and CDR2 is ANQGSEA in the germline V gene. V shed 1 base and J shed 4 bases, with 6 bases lying between them. The CDR3 sequence: CSVEVGADTQYF. Here the CDR3 DNA reads TGCAGCGTTGAAGTAGGGGCAGATACGCAGTATTTT.

This chain links TRBV18 with TRBJ1-1, with D unclear. Trimming shortened V by 0 bases and J by 1 base, and 12 bases separated the two germline ends. CDR3 length: 16 residues. CDR1 and CDR2 (germline): KGHSH, LQKENI. The CDR3 spells CASSPPAGIGNTEAFF. CDR3 coding DNA: TGTGCCAGCTCACCACCGGCAGGTATTGGGAACACTGAAGCTTTCTTT.

There are a few counts of this clone. This chain uses TRBV18 with TRBJ1-1, with TRBD1 as a possible D gene (5 bases). CDR3 length: 13 amino acids. Trimming shortened V by 6 bases and J by 4 bases, and 12 bases separated the two germline ends. From germline, CDR1 is KGHSH and CDR2 LQKENI. The CDR3 coding sequence is TGTGCCAGCTCCCTCAGGGATGGCACTGAAGCTTTCTTT. Its protein product is CASSLRDGTEAFF.

This clone showed up just a few times. This chain joins TRBV28 and TRBJ1-2; 9 positions match TRBD1. Trimming cost V 3 bases and J 4 bases; bases outside gene matches: 6. This CDR3 contains 15 residues. Germline CDR1 and CDR2: MDHEN and SYDVKM. For the CDR3, the DNA is TGTGCCAGCAGTTTGGAAACAGGGGGCGGCTATGGCTACACCTTC. It specifies CASSLETGGGYGYTF.

This clone came up a few times. The rearrangement uses TRBV6-6 and TRBJ1-3; unclear D gene. V was trimmed by 4 bases and J by 4 bases, leaving 11 bases between them. Germline V CDR1 and CDR2: MNHNY, SVGAGI (reference sequence). This CDR3 comprises 14 residues. The CDR3 bases are TGTGCCAGCAGTTCCGAGGCAGCGGGAAACACCATATATTTT. Protein product: CASSSEAAGNTIYF.